The clone carrying this T cell receptor beta chain occurred a few times. The CDR3 is 16 amino acids. V lost 0 bases to trimming and J lost 8 bases; unmatched junction nucleotides: 4. Looked up from germline, CDR1 is LGHDT and CDR2 is YNNKEL (reference sequence). This specimen comes from a study of blood T cell repertoires in COVID-19. Profiling relied on immunoSEQ multiplex PCR, and the TCRdb table lists in-frame clones only, not all of them. The sample yields about 210,000 clones, around 81% seen once. The rearrangement joins TRBV3-1 (or the pseudogene TRBV3-2) to TRBJ2-1; 13 nucleotides match TRBD2. The sample comprised PBMCs or T cells enriched from blood (not recorded which). This TCR derives from a woman in her forties or fifties with acute COVID-19. CDR3: CASSQEGTSGVDEQFF. CDR3 DNA sequence: TGTGCCAGCAGCCAAGAAGGGACTAGCGGGGTCGATGAGCAGTTCTTC.